This T cell receptor (beta chain) emerged from a study of T cell repertoires in cytomegalovirus infection. Study summary: Matching HLA type and CMV infection were both indicated by public TCR beta signatures.

Findings and caveats of the study: Cumulative public TCR beta family frequency identified CMV carriers with the relevant HLA.

This clonotype showed up just a few times. Its antigen is not known. The germline CDR1 and CDR2 sequences are MGHRA and YSYEKL. V gave up 1 base and J gave up 4 bases, with 7 bases separating them. This CDR3 region has 13 residues. Using its own MiXCR run on the reads, TCRdb lists one record per CDR3 protein. The repertoire has 800,000 to 950,000 distinct CDR3 sequences, 30% to 35% of them found once; the top ten carry under 15%. The sequence was collected from a human donor in good health (CMV status not recorded). Some clones in this sample may be carry-over from other donors' samples. Sequencing used cultured CD8+ T cells from PBMCs, obtained from culture after CMV antigen stimulation. The chain employs TRBV4-1 and TRBJ1-2; D unresolved. The CDR3 DNA reads as TGCGCCAGCAGCCAAGTGAACCTCTATGGCTACACCTTC. Encoded protein: CASSQVNLYGYTF.